This T cell receptor (beta chain) was sequenced in a study of cytomegalovirus exposure and HLA in healthy donors (dated by TCRdb to 2016 to 2017). Describing the broader study: In an earlier analysis of roughly 590 of the donors, 250 to 350 Gb of sequence data and just under 120 million unique TCR beta sequences from 150 million to 200 million T cells were reported. Roughly 300 gigabases of sequencing data and around 80 million unique TCR sequences made up an early release that covered approximately 620 HLA-typed donors. Of the 350 to 450 genotyped donors, 75% to 85% were placed in the genetic ancestry cluster associated with self-reported Caucasian donors. The aim of the study was to test whether cataloging public T cell receptors could identify signatures of past pathogen exposure. The T cell repertoires of around 730 subjects were profiled by immunosequencing and related to cytomegalovirus serostatus. Along with the 666-subject first cohort, a separate validation cohort of 120 different subjects was used. The study combined high-throughput TCR immunosequencing, statistical association of individual TCRs with disease status, and machine learning to predict cytomegalovirus infection status. A later analysis re-analyzed previously published TCR beta repertoires from 650 to 800 donors and added high-resolution HLA genotyping to study TCR occurrence patterns. In the later analysis, no new phenotypic data were used to find candidate immune exposures; instead, reliance was placed on TCR beta sequences and their occurrence across donors. To decide whether each TCR beta V gene segment behaved as functional or pseudogenic, an earlier analysis of some 600 of the donors relied on high-throughput TCR beta sequencing. Donor age, sex, ethnicity and CMV serostatus were collected together with the repertoire data. A later genetic analysis took genome-wide SNP genotypes for about 55% of the roughly 670 donors and used that subset as a discovery cohort. All discovery cohort repertoires had been generated using a single sequencing platform. HLA typing included class I and class II loci at four-digit resolution. Typing coverage differed by locus: A, B, C, DRB1 and DQB1 were typed in roughly 620-640 donors, DQA1 in 522, DPA1 in 600 to 610, and DPB1 in roughly 470. About 5 DR-DQ haplotypes were handled as single units for association and clustering, since linkage in the cohort was strong. Across some 400 genotyped donors of the cohort, an average of roughly 200,000 unique TCR beta nucleotide sequences per donor were sequenced, and roughly 18% of those sequences were non-productive.

In total, roughly 670 healthy bone marrow donors made up the cohort. At the time of sampling, all cohort members were nominally healthy, though unrecorded immune exposures were likely present. The donor tested CMV seronegative and was one of the 352 seronegative cohort members. A peripheral blood sample was collected from each donor, and TCR beta sequencing was performed on peripheral blood mononuclear cells. The Qiagen DNeasy Blood Extraction Kit was used to extract genomic DNA from the blood cell samples. The research as a whole found: Only TCR beta chains were sequenced in this cohort, and the absence of alpha or paired-chain data limited detectable features. A cluster of highly shared sequence variants was judged likely to be a technical artifact of the sequencing pipeline. Most TCR sequences were seen in very few donors, while some public TCRs were found in many individuals. Roughly uniform sequencing depth across donors was assumed in presence/absence analyses, although this assumption may not hold. In a later genetic analysis, fewer N-insertions in productive TCRs were reported among donors in an Asian-associated ancestry cluster than the roughly 700-donor mean. In a later analysis, around 17,000 TCR beta sequences were associated with specific HLA alleles at a false discovery rate of 0.05. A later analysis found that HLA-associated TCR beta chains were more clonally expanded and had lower generation probabilities than equally common non-associated chains. The authors suggested that the approach could potentially be generalized to other disease states and immunological phenotypes. According to a later analysis, most CMV-associated TCR beta chains appeared to be HLA-restricted, and the HLA associations seemed to be driven largely by CMV exposure. The earlier analysis of about 600 of the donors excluded approximately 15 rarely observed V segments, including chromosome 9 orphons, because counts were too low. Correlated functional status among segregating V segments might reflect linkage disequilibrium, but an unknown experimental factor could not be ruled out. Because HLA typing was unavailable for some donors at each locus, only the typed subset was used in association tests. In a later analysis, TCR association rates were found to vary across HLA loci, with the most associated TCRs seen for DRB1 alleles and the fewest for HLA-C alleles. Broadly in line with IMGT annotations, most TCR beta V segments showed up in productive rearrangements about 87% or about 30% of the time in an earlier analysis of around 600 of the donors. A further reported finding was that TCR beta sequences accurately predicted the HLA-A and HLA-B alleles for most subjects in the first cohort. A later analysis reported that several top co-occurrence clusters appeared linked to parvovirus B19, influenza, CMV and Epstein-Barr virus. Immune exposure information for the cohort was limited to CMV serostatus. Three of the identified cytomegalovirus-associated TCR beta chains were confirmed in vitro to be specific for cytomegalovirus antigens. When HLA alleles, especially DR and DQ, strongly co-occurred, TCR associations were difficult to assign to individual alleles. The study listed 164 TCR beta chains as associated with cytomegalovirus. V-gene and J-gene trimming of TCR beta chains was associated with a missense DCLRE1C variant in a later genetic analysis, and the association was replicated in an independent cohort. In both the original and validation cohorts, the classifier was reported to diagnose cytomegalovirus status with high specificity and sensitivity. Some IMGT-functional V segments, including TRBV6-2 and TRBV6-3, could not be distinguished by the 87-base-pair reads and were therefore excluded.

Via the germline V gene, CDR1 is SNHLY and CDR2 FYNNEI. Trimming at the junction amounts to 2 bases on V and 0 bases on J, and the germline ends lie 14 bases apart. The cysteine opens and the phenylalanine closes a CDR3 of 16 amino acids. The only DNA kept is the CDR3, 48 bases in frame from the first base. Library creation used the immunoSEQ multiplex PCR assay. A mixture of 60 forward primers for TCR Vbeta segments and 13 reverse primers for TCR Jbeta segments was used in the multiplex PCR. The CDR3 region of rearranged TCR beta genes was amplified from genomic DNA with a multiplex PCR assay. Amplified TCR beta libraries were sequenced as 87-base-pair reads on the Illumina HiSeq System. Turning to the authors' computational methods: In a later analysis, roughly 80 million unique TCR beta chains were counted across the 666 repertoires, and some 10 million of these chains were shared by at least two donors. Raw reads were error-corrected and collapsed into unique sequences by a nearest-neighbor algorithm in which closely related sequences were merged to remove PCR and sequencing errors. V, D and J gene segments were assigned by aligning CDR3 sequences to IMGT reference sequences. Each retained sequence needed at least a six-nucleotide match to both a V gene segment and a J gene segment. A rearrangement was called productive if the CDR3 had no stop codons and remained in frame with V and J, and every other rearrangement was called non-productive. CDR3 was defined according to IMGT convention as the region running from the second conserved V-encoded cysteine to the conserved J-encoded phenylalanine. Sequences without an unambiguous match to a single V gene segment were excluded from the earlier analysis of over 500 of the donors. An earlier analysis of fewer than 750 of the donors classified V segments as functional when productive rearrangements were above 56.7% and as segregating when the standard deviation between donors was above 5%. A statistical classification framework was built to diagnose cytomegalovirus status from the catalog of TCR beta chain sequences. In a later analysis, V and J genes were assigned by comparing TCR nucleotide sequences against IMGT/GENE-DB human TR gene sequences. Using the TCRdist pipeline, a later analysis assigned CDR3 sequences along with most-parsimonious VDJ recombination scenarios. In a later analysis, every TCR beta chain was defined by the combination of its CDR3 amino acid sequence and its V-gene family, and reads without a unique V-gene family were dropped. In a later analysis, approximately 640 highly shared, low-generation-probability nucleotide sequences were removed to address suspected cross-contamination and a sequencing artifact. In a later analysis, a clonal expansion index for each public chain was calculated from normalized within-repertoire ranks of inferred template counts. A later analysis computed generation probabilities with a VDJ recombination model fitted to out-of-frame rearrangements, and checked the results against IGoR. In a later analysis, TCR-TCR, TCR-HLA and TCR-CMV co-occurrence was scored with hypergeometric tests, and a repertoire-size bias correction was applied to TCR pairs. False discovery rates were estimated in a later analysis by permuting HLA or CMV assignments 20 times. A later analysis grouped co-occurring TCRs with DBSCAN, adding TCRdist sequence similarity when clustering within HLA-allele-positive subsets. Repertoires with fewer than 30,000 or more than 120,000 public chains were left out of co-occurrence clustering, as were about five repertoires with anomalous nucleotide sharing. This immuneACCESS table, as held by TCRdb, lists in-frame sequences with V and J called but not all clones. Of the missing ones, under half trace to an unresolved V gene in checked studies; the others have no known cause. Clone size and the V and J calls come from that table; the DNA yielded D and trimming. Present in this sample are roughly 180,000 clones, approximately 84% of which were seen just once. Approximately 0.26% of the sample is taken by the ten largest.

On this clone: Its recognized antigen is unknown. No quality values exist for individual bases; no much larger clone is one base distant.

What was sequenced was PBMCs. The source of this sequence is a boy younger than 18 in good health and CMV-seronegative. The chain uses TRBV2 and TRBJ2-7, with the D segment identity uncertain. The bases read TGTGCCAGCAGTGAAAGCCCCGAGGATAACTCCTACGAGCAGTACTTC. This gives the protein CASSESPEDNSYEQYF.